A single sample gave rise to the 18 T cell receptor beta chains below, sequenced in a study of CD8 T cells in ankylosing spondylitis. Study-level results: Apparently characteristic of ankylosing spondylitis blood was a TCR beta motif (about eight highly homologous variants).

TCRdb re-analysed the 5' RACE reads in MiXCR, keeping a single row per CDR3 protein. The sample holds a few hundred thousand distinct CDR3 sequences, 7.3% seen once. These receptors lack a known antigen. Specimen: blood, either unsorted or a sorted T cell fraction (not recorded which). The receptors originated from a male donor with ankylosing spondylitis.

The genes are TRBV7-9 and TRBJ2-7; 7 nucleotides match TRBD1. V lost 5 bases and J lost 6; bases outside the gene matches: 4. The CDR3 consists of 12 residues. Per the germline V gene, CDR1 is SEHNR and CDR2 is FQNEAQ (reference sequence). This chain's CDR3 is CASSRTGAEQYF. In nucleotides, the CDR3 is TGTGCCAGCAGCCGCACAGGGGCCGAGCAGTACTTC.

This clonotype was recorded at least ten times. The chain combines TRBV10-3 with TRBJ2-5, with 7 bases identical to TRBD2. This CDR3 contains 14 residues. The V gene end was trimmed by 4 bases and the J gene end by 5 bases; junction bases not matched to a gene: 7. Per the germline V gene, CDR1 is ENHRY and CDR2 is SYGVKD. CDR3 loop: CAISGGGDRETQYF. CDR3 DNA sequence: TGTGCCATCAGTGGGGGGGGAGACCGTGAGACCCAGTACTTC.

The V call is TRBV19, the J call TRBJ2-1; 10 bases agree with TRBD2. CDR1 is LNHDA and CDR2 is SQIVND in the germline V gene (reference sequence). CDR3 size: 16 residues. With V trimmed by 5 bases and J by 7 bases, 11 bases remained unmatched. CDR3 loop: CASSPTLAGEGNEQFF. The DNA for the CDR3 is TGTGCCAGTAGTCCGACCCTAGCGGGAGAGGGGAATGAGCAGTTCTTC.

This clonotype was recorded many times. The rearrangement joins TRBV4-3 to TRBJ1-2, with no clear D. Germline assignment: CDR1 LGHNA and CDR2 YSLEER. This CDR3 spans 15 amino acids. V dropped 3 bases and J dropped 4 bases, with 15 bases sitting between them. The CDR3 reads CASSHGGSGGYGYTF. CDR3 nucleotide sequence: TGCGCCAGCAGCCACGGTGGGTCAGGTGGCTATGGCTACACCTTC.

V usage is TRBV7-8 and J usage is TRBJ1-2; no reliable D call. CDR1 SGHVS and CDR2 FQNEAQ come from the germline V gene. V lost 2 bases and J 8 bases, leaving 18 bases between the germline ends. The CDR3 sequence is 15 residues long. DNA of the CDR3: TGTGCCAGCAGCTTACGAGCGAGGCAAAGAGAAGGCTACACCTTC. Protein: CASSLRARQREGYTF.

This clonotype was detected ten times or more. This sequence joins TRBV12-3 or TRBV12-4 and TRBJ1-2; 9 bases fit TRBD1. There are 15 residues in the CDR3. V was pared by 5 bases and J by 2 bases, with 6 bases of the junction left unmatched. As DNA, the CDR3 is TGTGCCAGCAGTCCCCAGGACAGGGGAAACTATGGCTACACCTTC. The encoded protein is CASSPQDRGNYGYTF.

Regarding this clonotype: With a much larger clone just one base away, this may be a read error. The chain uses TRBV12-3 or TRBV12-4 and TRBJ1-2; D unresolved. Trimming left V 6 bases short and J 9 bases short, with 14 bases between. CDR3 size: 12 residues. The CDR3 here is CASRHHTYCYTF. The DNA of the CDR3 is TGTGCCAGCAGGCACCATACATATTGCTACACCTTC.

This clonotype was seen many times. The CDR3 coding sequence is TGTGCCAGCACCTTGGGCCTCTCGAACACTGAAGCTTTCTTT. It is translated as CASTLGLSNTEAFF. V gene TRBV12-3 or TRBV12-4 combines with J gene TRBJ1-1; D unclear. Trimming cost V 7 bases and J 1 base, with 13 bases left between them. The CDR3 sequence is 14 residues long.

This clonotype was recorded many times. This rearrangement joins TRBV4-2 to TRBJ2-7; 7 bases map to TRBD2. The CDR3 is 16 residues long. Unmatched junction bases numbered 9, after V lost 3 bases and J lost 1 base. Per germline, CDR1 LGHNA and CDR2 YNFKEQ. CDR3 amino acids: CASSQFGGGGSYEQYF. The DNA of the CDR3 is TGTGCCAGCAGCCAGTTTGGCGGGGGAGGTTCCTACGAGCAGTACTTC.

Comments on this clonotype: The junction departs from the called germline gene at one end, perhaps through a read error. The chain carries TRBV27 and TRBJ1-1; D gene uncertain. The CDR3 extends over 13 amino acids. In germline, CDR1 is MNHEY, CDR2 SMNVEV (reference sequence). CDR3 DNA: TGTGCCAGCAGTTCACAGATGAACACTGAAGATTTCTTT. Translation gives CASSSQMNTEDFF.

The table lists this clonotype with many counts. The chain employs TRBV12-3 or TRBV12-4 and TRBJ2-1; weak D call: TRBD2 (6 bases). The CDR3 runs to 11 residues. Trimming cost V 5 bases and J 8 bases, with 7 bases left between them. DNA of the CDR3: TGTGCCAGCAGTCCGGGGGATGAGCAGTTCTTC. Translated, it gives CASSPGDEQFF.

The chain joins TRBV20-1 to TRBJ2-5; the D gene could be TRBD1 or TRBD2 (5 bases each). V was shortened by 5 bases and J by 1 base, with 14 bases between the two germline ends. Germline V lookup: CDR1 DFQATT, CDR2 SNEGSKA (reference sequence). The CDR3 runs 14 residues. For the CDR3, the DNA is TGCAGTGCTCCAGACCGGGACGGCCAAGAGACCCAGTACTTC. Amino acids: CSAPDRDGQETQYF.

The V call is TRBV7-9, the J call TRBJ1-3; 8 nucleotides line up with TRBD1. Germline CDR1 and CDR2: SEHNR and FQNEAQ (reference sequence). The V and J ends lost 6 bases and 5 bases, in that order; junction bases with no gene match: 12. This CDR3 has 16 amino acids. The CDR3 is CASRSRQGQERNTIYF. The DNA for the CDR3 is TGTGCCAGCAGATCGAGACAGGGGCAAGAGAGAAACACCATATATTTT.

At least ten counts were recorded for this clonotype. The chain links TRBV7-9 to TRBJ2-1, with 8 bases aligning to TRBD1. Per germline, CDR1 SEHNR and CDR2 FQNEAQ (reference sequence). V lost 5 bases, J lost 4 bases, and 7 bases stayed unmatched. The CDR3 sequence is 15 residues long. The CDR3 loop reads CASSHTGGFYNEQFF. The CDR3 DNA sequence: TGTGCCAGCAGCCATACAGGGGGTTTTTACAATGAGCAGTTCTTC.

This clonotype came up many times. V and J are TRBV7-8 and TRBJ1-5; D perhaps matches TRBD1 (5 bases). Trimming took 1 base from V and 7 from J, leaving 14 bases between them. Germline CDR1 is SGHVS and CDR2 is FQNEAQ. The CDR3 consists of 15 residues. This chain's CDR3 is CASSLGTGVRQPQHF. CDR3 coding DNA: TGTGCCAGCAGCTTAGGAACAGGCGTGAGGCAGCCCCAGCATTTT.

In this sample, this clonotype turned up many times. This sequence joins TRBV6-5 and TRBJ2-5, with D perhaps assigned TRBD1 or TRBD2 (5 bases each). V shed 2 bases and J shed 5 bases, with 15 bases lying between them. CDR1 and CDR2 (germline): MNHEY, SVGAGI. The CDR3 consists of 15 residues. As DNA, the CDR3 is TGTGCCAGCAGTTACGGGGGTCTCTTGGGGGAGACCCAGTACTTC. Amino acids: CASSYGGLLGETQYF.

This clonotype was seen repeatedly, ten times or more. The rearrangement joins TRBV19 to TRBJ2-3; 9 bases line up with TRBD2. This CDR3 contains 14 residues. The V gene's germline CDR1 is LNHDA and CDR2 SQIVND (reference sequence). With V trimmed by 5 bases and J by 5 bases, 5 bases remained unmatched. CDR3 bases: TGTGCCAGTAGTCCCGGGACTAGCCGAGATACGCAGTATTTT. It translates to CASSPGTSRDTQYF.

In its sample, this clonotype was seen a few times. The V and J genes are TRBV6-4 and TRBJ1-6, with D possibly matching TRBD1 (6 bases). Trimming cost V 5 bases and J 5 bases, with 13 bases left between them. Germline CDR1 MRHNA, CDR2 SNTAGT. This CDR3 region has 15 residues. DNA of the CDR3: TGTGCCAGCAGTCAGGGGACTCTGGATAATTCACCCCTCCACTTT. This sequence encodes CASSQGTLDNSPLHF.